This T cell receptor beta chain was profiled in a study of T cells in Graves' hyperthyroidism and ophthalmopathy. Study at large: The initial diagnosis was the point when peripheral blood was collected, ahead of any treatment. Overall study results and limits: In the blood, most expanded thyroid clonotypes above 0.001 appeared as well.

Germline V gene data show CDR1 as DFQATT and CDR2 as SNEGSKA (reference sequence). V shed 2 bases, J shed 3 bases, and the junction held 12 bases outside the gene matches. This CDR3 contains 16 residues. This clonotype was observed many times. Its antigen is still unknown. The source material, RNA transcripts, was used to amplify TCR beta CDR3 regions. Initially, a first-round RT-PCR of the TCR CDR3 employed the HTBI primer set. MiXCR was run by TCRdb on the multiplex PCR reads, yielding one entry per CDR3 protein. The sample carries 690,000 or so distinct CDR3 sequences, around 20% recorded once. The sequenced sample consisted of blood. This chain connects TRBV20-1 to TRBJ2-7, with 8 bases lining up with TRBD1. This receptor was identified in a woman in her forties or fifties with Graves' hyperthyroidism that later progressed to Graves' ophthalmopathy. The CDR3 nucleotides are TGCAGTGCTAGAACAACCGGACAGGGAAAGAGCTACGAGCAGTACTTC. Translating it yields CSARTTGQGKSYEQYF.